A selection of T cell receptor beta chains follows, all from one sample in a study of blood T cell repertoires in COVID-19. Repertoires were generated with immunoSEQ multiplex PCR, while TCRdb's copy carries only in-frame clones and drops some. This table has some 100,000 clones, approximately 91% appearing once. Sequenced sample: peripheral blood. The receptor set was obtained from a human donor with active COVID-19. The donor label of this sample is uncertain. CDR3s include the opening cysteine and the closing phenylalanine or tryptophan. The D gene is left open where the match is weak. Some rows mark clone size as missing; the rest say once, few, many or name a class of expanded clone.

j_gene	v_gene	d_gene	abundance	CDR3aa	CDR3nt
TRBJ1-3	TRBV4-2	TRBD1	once	CASSPLTTGGSGNTIYF	TGTGCCAGCAGCCCTCTTACTACAGGGGGCTCTGGAAACACCATATATTTT
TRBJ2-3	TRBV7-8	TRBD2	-	CASSPRVAGSSSTDTQYF	TGTGCCAGCAGCCCTCGGGTAGCGGGGAGTTCTAGCACAGATACGCAGTATTTT
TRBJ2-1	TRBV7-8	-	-	CASSSKTRGGKSNEQFF	TGTGCCAGCAGCTCGAAAACTAGGGGGGGCAAGTCCAATGAGCAGTTCTTC
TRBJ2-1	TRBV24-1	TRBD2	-	CATSGIGGASIHEQFF	TGTGCCACCAGTGGTATCGGGGGGGCTAGTATTCATGAGCAGTTCTTC
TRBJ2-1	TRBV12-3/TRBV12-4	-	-	CASSPQGSEQFF	TGTGCCAGCAGTCCGCAGGGGAGTGAGCAGTTCTTC
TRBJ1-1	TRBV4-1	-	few	CASSQDPTEAGTEAFF	TGCGCCAGCAGCCAAGATCCCACCGAAGCAGGGACTGAAGCTTTCTTT
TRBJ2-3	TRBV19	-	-	CASSDGTPSSTDTQYF	TGTGCCAGTAGCGACGGGACACCCTCTAGCACAGATACGCAGTATTTT
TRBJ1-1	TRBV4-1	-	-	CASSQDGLWSPEAFF	TGCGCCAGCAGCCAAGATGGACTTTGGAGCCCTGAAGCTTTCTTT
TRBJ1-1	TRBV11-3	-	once	CASSLDRNTEAFF	TGTGCCAGCAGCTTAGACCGGAACACTGAAGCTTTCTTT
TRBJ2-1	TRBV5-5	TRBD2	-	CASSLIVSGVWQFF	TGTGCCAGCAGCTTGATAGTTAGCGGGGTTTGGCAGTTCTTC
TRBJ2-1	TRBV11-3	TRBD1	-	CASSLDATGVSNEQFF	TGTGCCAGCAGCTTAGACGCGACAGGGGTATCCAATGAGCAGTTCTTC
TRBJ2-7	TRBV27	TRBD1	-	CASSPPPRTGYHEQYF	TGTGCCAGCAGTCCTCCCCCCCGGACAGGGTATCACGAGCAGTACTTC
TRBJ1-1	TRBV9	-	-	CASSLEMGAEAFF	TGTGCCAGCAGCCTCGAGATGGGCGCTGAAGCTTTCTTT
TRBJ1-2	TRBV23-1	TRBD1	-	CASSPNRGLYGYTF	TGCGCCAGCAGTCCAAACAGGGGGCTGTATGGCTACACCTTC
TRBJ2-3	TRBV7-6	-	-	CASSLVEFSGATDTQYF	TGTGCCAGCAGCTTAGTGGAGTTCTCTGGAGCCACAGATACGCAGTATTTT
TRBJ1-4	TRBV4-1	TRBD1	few	CASSYRDRDEKLFF	TGCGCCAGCAGCTACCGGGACAGAGATGAAAAACTGTTTTTT
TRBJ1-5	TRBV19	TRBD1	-	CASSIRTGWGNQPQHF	TGTGCCAGTAGTATACGGACAGGGTGGGGCAATCAGCCCCAGCATTTT
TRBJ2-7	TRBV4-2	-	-	CASSQGGYEQYF	TGTGCCAGCAGTCAGGGGGGCTACGAGCAGTACTTC
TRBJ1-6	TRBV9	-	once	CASSVEQLNSPLHF	TGTGCCAGCAGCGTAGAACAGCTTAATTCACCCCTCCACTTT
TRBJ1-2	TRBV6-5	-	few	CASSQTYGYTF	TGTGCCAGCAGTCAAACCTACGGCTACACCTTC
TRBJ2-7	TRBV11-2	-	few	CASSLQRGSYEQYF	TGTGCCAGCAGCTTACAACGAGGCTCCTACGAGCAGTACTTC
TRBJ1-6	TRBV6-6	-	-	CASSSNGGNSPLHF	TGTGCCAGCAGTTCCAACGGGGGGAATTCACCCCTCCACTTT